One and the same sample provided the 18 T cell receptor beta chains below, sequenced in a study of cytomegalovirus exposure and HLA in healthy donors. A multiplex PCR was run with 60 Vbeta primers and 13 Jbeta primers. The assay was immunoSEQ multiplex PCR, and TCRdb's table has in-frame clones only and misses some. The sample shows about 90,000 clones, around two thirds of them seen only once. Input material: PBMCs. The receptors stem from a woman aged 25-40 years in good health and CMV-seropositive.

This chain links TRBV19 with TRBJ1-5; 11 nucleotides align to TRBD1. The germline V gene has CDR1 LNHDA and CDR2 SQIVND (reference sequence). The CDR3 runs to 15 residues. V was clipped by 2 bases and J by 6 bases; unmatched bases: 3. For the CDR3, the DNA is TGTGCCAGTAGTATACAAGGGACAGGGGGTCAGCCCCAGCATTTT. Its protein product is CASSIQGTGGQPQHF.

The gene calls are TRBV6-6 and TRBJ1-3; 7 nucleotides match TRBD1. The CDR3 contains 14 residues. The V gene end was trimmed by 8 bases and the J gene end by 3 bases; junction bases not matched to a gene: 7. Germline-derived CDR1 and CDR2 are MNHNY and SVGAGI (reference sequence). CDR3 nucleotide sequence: TGTGCCAGCGGCCACAGGGGCCGTGGAAACACCATATATTTT. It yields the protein CASGHRGRGNTIYF.

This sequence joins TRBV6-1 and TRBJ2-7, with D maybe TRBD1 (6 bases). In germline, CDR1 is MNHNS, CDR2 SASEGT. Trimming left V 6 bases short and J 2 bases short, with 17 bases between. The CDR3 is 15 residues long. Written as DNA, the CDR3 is TGTGCCAGCAGGAACACCAGGGGTGGCCCCTACGAGCAGTACTTC. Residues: CASRNTRGGPYEQYF.

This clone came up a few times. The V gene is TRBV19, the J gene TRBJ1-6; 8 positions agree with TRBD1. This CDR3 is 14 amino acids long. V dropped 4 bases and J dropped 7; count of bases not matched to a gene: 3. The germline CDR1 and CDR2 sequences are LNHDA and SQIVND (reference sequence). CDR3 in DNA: TGTGCCAGTAGTACGACAGGGGTCAATTCACCCCTCCACTTT. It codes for CASSTTGVNSPLHF.

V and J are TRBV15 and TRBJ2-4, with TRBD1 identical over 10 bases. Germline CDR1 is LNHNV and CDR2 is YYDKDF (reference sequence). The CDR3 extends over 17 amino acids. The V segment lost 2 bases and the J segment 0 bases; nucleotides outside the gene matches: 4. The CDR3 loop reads CATSRIGQGVAKNIQYF. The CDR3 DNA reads TGTGCCACCAGCAGAATAGGACAGGGGGTAGCCAAAAACATTCAGTACTTC.

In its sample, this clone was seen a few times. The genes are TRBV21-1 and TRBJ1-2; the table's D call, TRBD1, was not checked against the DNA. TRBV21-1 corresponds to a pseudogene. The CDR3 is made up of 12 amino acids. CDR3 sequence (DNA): TGTGCCAGCAGCTGGACAGGGTATGGCTACACCTTC. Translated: CASSWTGYGYTF.

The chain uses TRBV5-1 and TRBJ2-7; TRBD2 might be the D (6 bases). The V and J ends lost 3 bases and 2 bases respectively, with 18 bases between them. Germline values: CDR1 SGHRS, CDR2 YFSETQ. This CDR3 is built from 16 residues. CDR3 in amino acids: CASSSAYGGKTYEQYF. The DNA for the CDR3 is TGCGCCAGCAGCTCCGCCTACGGGGGTAAAACCTACGAGCAGTACTTC.

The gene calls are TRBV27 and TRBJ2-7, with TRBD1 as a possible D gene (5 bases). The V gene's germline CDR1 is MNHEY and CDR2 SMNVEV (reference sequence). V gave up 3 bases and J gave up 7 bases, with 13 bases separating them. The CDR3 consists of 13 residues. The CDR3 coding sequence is TGTGCCAGCAGTTTGCAGGGTAAGAGTGAGCAGTACTTC. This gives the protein CASSLQGKSEQYF.

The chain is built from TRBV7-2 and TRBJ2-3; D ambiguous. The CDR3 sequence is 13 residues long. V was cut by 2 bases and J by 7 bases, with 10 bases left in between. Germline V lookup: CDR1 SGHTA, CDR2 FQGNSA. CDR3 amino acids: CASSLLQSNTQYF. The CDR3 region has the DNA TGTGCCAGCAGCTTACTGCAGTCGAATACGCAGTATTTT.

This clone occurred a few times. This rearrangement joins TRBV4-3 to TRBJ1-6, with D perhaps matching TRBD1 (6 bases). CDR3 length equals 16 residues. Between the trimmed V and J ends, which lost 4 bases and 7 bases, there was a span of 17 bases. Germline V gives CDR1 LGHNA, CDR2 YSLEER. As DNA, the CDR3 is TGCGCCAGCAGCCTCTCGGTACAGGGTGTGAATTCACCCCTCCACTTT. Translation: CASSLSVQGVNSPLHF.

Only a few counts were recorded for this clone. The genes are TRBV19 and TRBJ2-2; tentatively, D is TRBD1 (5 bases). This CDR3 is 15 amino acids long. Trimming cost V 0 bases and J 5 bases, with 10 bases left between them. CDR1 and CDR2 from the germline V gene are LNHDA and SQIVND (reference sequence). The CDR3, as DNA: TGTGCCAGTAGTATAGAAGGGGTGGGGACCGGGGAGCTGTTTTTT. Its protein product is CASSIEGVGTGELFF.

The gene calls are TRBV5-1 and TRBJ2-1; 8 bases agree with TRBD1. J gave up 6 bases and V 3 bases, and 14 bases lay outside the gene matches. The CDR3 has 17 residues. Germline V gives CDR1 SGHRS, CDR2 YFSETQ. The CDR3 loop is CASSYRDRMASGNEQFF. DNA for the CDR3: TGCGCCAGCAGCTACCGGGACAGGATGGCTTCGGGCAATGAGCAGTTCTTC.

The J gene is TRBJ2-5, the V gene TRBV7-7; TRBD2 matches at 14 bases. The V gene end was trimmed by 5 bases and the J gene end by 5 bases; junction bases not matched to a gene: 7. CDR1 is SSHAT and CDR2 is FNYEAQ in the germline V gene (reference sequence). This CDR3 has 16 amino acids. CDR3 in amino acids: CASSPRLAGGRETQYF. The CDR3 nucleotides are TGTGCCAGCAGCCCACGACTAGCGGGGGGGCGGGAGACCCAGTACTTC.

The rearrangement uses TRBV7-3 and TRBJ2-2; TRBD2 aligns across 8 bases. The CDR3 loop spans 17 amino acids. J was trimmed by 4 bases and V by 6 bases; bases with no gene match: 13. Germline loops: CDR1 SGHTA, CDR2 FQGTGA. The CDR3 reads CASRAIGRGGRTGELFF. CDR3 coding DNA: TGTGCCAGCAGGGCCATCGGTCGGGGGGGCCGCACCGGGGAGCTGTTTTTT.

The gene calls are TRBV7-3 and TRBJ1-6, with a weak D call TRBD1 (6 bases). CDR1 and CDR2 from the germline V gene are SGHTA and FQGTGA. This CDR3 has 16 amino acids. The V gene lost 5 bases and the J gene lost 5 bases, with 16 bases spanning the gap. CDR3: CASSRGGTADNSPLHF. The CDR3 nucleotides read TGTGCCAGCAGCAGGGGGGGGACGGCCGATAATTCACCCCTCCACTTT.

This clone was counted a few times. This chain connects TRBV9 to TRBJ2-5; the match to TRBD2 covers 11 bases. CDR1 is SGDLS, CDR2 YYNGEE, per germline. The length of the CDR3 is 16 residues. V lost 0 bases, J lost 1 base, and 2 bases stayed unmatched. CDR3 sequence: CASSVGGLAGQETQYF. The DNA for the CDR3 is TGTGCCAGCAGCGTAGGCGGACTAGCGGGCCAAGAGACCCAGTACTTC.

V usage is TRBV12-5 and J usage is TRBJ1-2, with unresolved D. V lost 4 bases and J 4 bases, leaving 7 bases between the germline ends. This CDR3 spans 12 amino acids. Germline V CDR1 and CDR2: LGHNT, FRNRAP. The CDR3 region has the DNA TGTGCTAGTGGTTCGTGGGCCTATGGCTACACCTTC. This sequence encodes CASGSWAYGYTF. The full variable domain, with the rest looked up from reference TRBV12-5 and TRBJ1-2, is DARVTQTPRHKVTEMGQEVTMRCQPILGHNTVFWYRQTMMQGLELLAYFRNRAPLDDSGMPKDRFSAEMPDATLATLKIQPSEPRDSAVYFCASGSWAYGYTFGSGTRLTVV.

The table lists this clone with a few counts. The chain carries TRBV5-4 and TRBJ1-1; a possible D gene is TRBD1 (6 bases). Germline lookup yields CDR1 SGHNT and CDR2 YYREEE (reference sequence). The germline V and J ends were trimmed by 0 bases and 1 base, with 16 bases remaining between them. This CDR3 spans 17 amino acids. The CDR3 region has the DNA TGTGCCAGCAGCTTGGGTTCGGGGGGCGCCGGGAACACTGAAGCTTTCTTT. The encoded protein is CASSLGSGGAGNTEAFF.